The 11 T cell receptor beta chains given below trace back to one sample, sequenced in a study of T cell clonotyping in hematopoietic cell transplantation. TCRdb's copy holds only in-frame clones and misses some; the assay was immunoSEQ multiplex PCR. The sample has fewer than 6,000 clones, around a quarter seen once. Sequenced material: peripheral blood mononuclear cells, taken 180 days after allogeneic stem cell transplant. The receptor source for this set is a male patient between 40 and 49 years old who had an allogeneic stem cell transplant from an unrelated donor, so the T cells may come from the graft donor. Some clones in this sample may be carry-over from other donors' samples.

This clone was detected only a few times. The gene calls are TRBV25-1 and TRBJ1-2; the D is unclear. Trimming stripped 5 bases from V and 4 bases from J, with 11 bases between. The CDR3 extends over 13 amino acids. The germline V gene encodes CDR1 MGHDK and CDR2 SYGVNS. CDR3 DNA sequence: TGTGCCAGCAGTTCCCTCCCGCGCTATGGCTACACCTTC. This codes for CASSSLPRYGYTF.

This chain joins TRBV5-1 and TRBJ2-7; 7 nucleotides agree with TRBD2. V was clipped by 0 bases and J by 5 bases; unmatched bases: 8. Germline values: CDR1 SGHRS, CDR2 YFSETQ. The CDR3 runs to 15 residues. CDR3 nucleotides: TGCGCCAGCAGCTTGGATGGGGGGGTGGACGACGAGCAGTACTTC. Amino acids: CASSLDGGVDDEQYF. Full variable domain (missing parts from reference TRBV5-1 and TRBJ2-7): KAGVTQTPRYLIKTRGQQVTLSCSPISGHRSVSWYQQTPGQGLQFLFEYFSETQRNKGNFPGRFSGRQFSNSRSEMNVSTLELGDSALYLCASSLDGGVDDEQYFGPGTRLTVT.

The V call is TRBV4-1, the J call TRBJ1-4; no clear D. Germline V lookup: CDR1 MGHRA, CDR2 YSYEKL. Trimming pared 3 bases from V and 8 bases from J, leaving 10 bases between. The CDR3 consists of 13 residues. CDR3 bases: TGCGCCAGCAGCCACCCGGGTGGGGAAAAACTGTTTTTT. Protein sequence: CASSHPGGEKLFF.

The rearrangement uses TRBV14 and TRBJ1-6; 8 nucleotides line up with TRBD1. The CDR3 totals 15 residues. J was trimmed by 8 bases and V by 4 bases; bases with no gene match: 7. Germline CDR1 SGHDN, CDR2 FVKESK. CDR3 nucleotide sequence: TGTGCCAGCAGCCTCGGACAGGGAGGGCATTCACCCCTCCACTTT. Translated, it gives CASSLGQGGHSPLHF. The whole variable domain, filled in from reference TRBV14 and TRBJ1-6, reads EAGVTQFPSHSVIEKGQTVTLRCDPISGHDNLYWYRRVMGKEIKFLLHFVKESKQDESGMPNNRFLAERTGGTYSTLKVQPAELEDSGVYFCASSLGQGGHSPLHFGNGTRLTVT.

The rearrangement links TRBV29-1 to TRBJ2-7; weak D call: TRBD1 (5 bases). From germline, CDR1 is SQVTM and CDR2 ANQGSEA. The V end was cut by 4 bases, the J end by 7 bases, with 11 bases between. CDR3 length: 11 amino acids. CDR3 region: CSVARGWEQYF. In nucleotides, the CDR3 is TGCAGCGTTGCTAGGGGCTGGGAGCAGTACTTC.

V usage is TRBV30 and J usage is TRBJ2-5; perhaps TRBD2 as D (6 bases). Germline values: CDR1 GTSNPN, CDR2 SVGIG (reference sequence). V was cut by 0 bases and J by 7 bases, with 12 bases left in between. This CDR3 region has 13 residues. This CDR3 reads CAWSVQTSRTQYF. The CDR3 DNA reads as TGTGCCTGGAGTGTCCAGACTAGTAGGACCCAGTACTTC.

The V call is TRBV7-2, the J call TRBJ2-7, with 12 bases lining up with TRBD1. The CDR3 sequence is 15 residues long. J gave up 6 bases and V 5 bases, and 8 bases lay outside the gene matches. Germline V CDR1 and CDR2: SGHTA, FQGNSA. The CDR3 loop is CASSLGQGARREQYF. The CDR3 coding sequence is TGTGCCAGCAGCCTGGGACAGGGGGCGCGCCGCGAGCAGTACTTC.

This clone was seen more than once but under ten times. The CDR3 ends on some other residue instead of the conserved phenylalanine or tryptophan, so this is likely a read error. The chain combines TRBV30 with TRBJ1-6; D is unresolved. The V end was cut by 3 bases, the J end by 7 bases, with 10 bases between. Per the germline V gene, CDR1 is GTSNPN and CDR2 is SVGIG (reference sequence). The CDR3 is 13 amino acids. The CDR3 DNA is TGTGCCTGGAGGCGTCAGCCAAATTCACCCCTCCACCTT. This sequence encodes CAWRRQPNSPLHL.

This CDR3 is CASSEQDSNQPQHF. In DNA form, the CDR3 reads TGTGCCAGCAGCGAACAAGATAGCAATCAGCCCCAGCATTTT. The chain combines TRBV27 with TRBJ1-5; no firm D call. Trimming cost V 6 bases and J 0 bases, with 9 bases left between them. Per the germline V gene, CDR1 is MNHEY and CDR2 is SMNVEV (reference sequence). The CDR3 spans 14 residues.

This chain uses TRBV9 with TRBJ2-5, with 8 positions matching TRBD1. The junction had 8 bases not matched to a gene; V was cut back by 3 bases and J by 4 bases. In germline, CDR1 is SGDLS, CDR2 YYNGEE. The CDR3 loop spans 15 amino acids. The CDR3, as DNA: TGTGCCAGCAGCGCTATGACAGGGGTCCCAGAGACCCAGTACTTC. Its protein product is CASSAMTGVPETQYF.

The CDR3 coding sequence is TGTGCCAGCAGTTACCCGAACACTGAAGCTTTCTTT. Amino acids: CASSYPNTEAFF. This rearrangement joins TRBV6-5 to TRBJ1-1; D unresolved. The length of the CDR3 is 12 residues. V was trimmed by 2 bases and J by 1 base, leaving 2 bases between them. Germline-derived CDR1 and CDR2 are MNHEY and SVGAGI.